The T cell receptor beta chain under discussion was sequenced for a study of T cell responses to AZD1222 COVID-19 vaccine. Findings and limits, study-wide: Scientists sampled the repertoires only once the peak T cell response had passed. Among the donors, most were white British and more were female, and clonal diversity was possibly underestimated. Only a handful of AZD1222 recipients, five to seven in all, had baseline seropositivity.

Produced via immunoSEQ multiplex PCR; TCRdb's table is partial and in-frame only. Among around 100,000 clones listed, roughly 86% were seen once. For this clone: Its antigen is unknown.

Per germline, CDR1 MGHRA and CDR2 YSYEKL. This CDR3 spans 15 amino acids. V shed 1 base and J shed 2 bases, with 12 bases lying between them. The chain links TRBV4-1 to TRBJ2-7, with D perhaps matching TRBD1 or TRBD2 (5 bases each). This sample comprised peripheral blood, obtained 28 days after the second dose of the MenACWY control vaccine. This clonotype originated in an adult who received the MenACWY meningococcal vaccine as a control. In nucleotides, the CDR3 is TGCGCCAGCAGCCAAGCATGGGACCTTACCTACGAGCAGTACTTC. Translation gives CASSQAWDLTYEQYF.